This T cell receptor (beta chain) was obtained from a study of CD8+CD57+ T cells in acquired aplastic anemia. On the study more broadly: Sorted CD4+ and CD8+ cells yielded about 2.9 ug of DNA on average. Whole-study findings and limits: Overlapping CD8+ CDR3 repertoires of patients and controls contained approximately 28 shared sequences.

Details on this clonotype: The antigen is not known.

CD8+CD57+ cell expansion had been shown by flow cytometry in patients chosen for sequencing. All patients had severe acquired aplastic anemia. The V and J ends lost 3 bases and 5 bases respectively, with 19 bases between them. The CDR3 runs 16 residues. The germline CDR1 and CDR2 sequences are SEHNR and FQNEAQ (reference sequence). Using genomic DNA as the template, TCR beta VDJ and CDR3 profiling was carried out. MiXCR, run by TCRdb on the reads, gives a single entry per CDR3 protein. This table holds over 150,000 distinct CDR3 sequences, roughly three fifths found once. Sequenced input: sorted CD4+, CD8+, or CD8+CD57+ T cells (not recorded which) from PBMCs. The receptor was isolated from a human donor with aplastic anemia. The chain is built from TRBV7-9 and TRBJ2-5; possibly TRBD1 for D (5 bases). The CDR3 nucleotides are TGTGCCAGCAGCTTTCGGCAGGGAAGGCTGCGGGAGACCCAGTACTTC. Translation: CASSFRQGRLRETQYF.